The 13 T cell receptor beta chains below all came from one sample that was sequenced in a study of blood T cell repertoires in COVID-19. Only in-frame clones appear in the TCRdb table, and some are missing; sequencing was by immunoSEQ multiplex PCR. The sample lists 360,000 or so clones, around nine tenths occurring once. The sample was peripheral blood. The receptors here all came from a woman aged 55-69 years with COVID-19, enrolled during active disease.

V usage is TRBV9 and J usage is TRBJ1-1; D possibly corresponds to TRBD1 (6 bases). Germline CDR1 and CDR2: SGDLS and YYNGEE. V lost 3 bases and J 0 bases, leaving 12 bases between the germline ends. The CDR3 sequence is 15 residues long. The CDR3 is CASSGREGVNTEAFF. DNA of the CDR3: TGTGCCAGCAGCGGAAGGGAGGGGGTGAACACTGAAGCTTTCTTT.

The chain is built from TRBV19 and TRBJ1-4, with D unclear. The CDR3 has 15 residues. Germline CDR1 and CDR2: LNHDA and SQIVND (reference sequence). Trimming left V 4 bases short and J 8 bases short, with 17 bases between. CDR3 region: CASSTRPRLREKLFF. As DNA, the CDR3 is TGTGCCAGTAGTACCCGACCCAGACTTAGGGAAAAACTGTTTTTT.

This chain uses TRBV5-6 with TRBJ2-1; 10 bases are a match to TRBD2. Germline assignment: CDR1 SGHDT and CDR2 YYEEEE. J gave up 4 bases and V 4 bases, and 8 bases lay outside the gene matches. The CDR3 is 16 residues long. CDR3 in amino acids: CASSGDLAGVYNEQFF. The DNA of the CDR3 is TGTGCCAGCAGCGGGGACCTAGCGGGAGTTTACAATGAGCAGTTCTTC. The full variable domain, in which reference TRBV5-6 and TRBJ2-1 provide the parts outside the CDR3, is DAGVTQSPTHLIKTRGQQVTLRCSPKSGHDTVSWYQQALGQGPQFIFQYYEEEERQRGNFPDRFSGHQFPNYSSELNVNALLLGDSALYLCASSGDLAGVYNEQFFGPGTRLTVL.

This clone has more than one count but fewer than ten. The genes are TRBV19 and TRBJ1-3; 8 positions agree with TRBD1. The germline gives CDR1 LNHDA, CDR2 SQIVND (reference sequence). The CDR3 has 16 amino acids. V shed 5 bases and J 2 bases; nucleotides not matched to a gene: 8. CDR3 sequence reads: CASSPRTGTPGNTIYF. DNA for the CDR3: TGTGCCAGTAGTCCACGGACAGGGACCCCTGGAAACACCATATATTTT. The full variable domain, rest sourced from reference TRBV19 and TRBJ1-3, is DGGITQSPKYLFRKEGQNVTLSCEQNLNHDAMYWYRQDPGQGLRLIYYSQIVNDFQKGDIAEGYSVSREKKESFPLTVTSAQKNPTAFYLCASSPRTGTPGNTIYFGEGSWLTVV.

The V and J genes are TRBV28 and TRBJ1-5, with 9 bases aligning to TRBD1. The CDR3 contains 15 residues. In germline, CDR1 is MDHEN, CDR2 SYDVKM. V trimming: 3 bases; J trimming: 6 bases; junction bases outside the gene matches: 6. CDR3: CASSFWGQGSQPQHF. CDR3 nucleotides: TGTGCCAGCAGTTTTTGGGGACAGGGATCTCAGCCCCAGCATTTT.

CDR3 region: CASSDRSGGPRTGELFF. The CDR3 DNA reads as TGTGCCAGTAGTGATCGCTCGGGGGGGCCCCGGACCGGGGAGCTGTTTTTT. J is TRBJ2-2 and V is TRBV19, with TRBD2 matching over 8 bases. The germline V gene encodes CDR1 LNHDA and CDR2 SQIVND (reference sequence). The CDR3 spans 17 residues. Germline trimming cut 5 bases from V and 5 bases from J; bases unmatched to any gene: 13. The variable domain in full, completed from reference TRBV19 and TRBJ2-2, reads DGGITQSPKYLFRKEGQNVTLSCEQNLNHDAMYWYRQDPGQGLRLIYYSQIVNDFQKGDIAEGYSVSREKKESFPLTVTSAQKNPTAFYLCASSDRSGGPRTGELFFGEGSRLTVL.

The J gene is TRBJ2-7, the V gene TRBV6-1; 8 bases match TRBD1. V lost 2 bases, J lost 0 bases, and 9 bases stayed unmatched. CDR1 is MNHNS, CDR2 SASEGT, per germline. The CDR3 consists of 17 residues. CDR3 nucleotides: TGTGCCAGCAGTGAAAGGGCCGCAGGGGGCTACTCCTACGAGCAGTACTTC. Its translation is CASSERAAGGYSYEQYF.

The chain is built from TRBV19 and TRBJ1-6; D is unclear. V dropped 6 bases and J dropped 0 bases, with 15 bases sitting between them. This CDR3 has 17 residues. Germline values: CDR1 LNHDA, CDR2 SQIVND (reference sequence). CDR3 amino acids: CASRPKGEGSYNSPLHF. In DNA, the CDR3 is TGTGCCAGTAGACCTAAGGGTGAGGGCTCCTATAATTCACCCCTCCACTTT.

The CDR3 nucleotides are TGTGCCAGTAGTATAACAGGGGGTTCCAATCAGCCCCAGCATTTT. Protein product: CASSITGGSNQPQHF. The rearrangement uses TRBV19 and TRBJ1-5; 8 bases are a match to TRBD1. V shed 2 bases, J shed 3 bases, and the junction held 3 bases outside the gene matches. CDR1 LNHDA and CDR2 SQIVND come from the germline V gene (reference sequence). There are 15 residues in the CDR3.

This clone was counted a single time. This chain connects TRBV30 to TRBJ1-6; tentatively, D is TRBD1 (6 bases). V was cut by 2 bases and J by 10 bases, with 15 bases left in between. The CDR3 spans 14 residues. The germline V gene has CDR1 GTSNPN and CDR2 SVGIG (reference sequence). This chain's CDR3 is CAWSTGGGVSPLHF. The DNA of the CDR3 is TGTGCCTGGAGTACGGGAGGGGGGGTATCACCCCTCCACTTT.

This CDR3 is CASSPGQVSDSPLHF. For the CDR3, the DNA is TGCGCCAGCAGCCCCGGACAGGTTTCGGATTCACCCCTCCACTTT. This chain links TRBV5-1 with TRBJ1-6; 7 bases fit TRBD1. Germline trimming cut 4 bases from V and 8 bases from J; bases unmatched to any gene: 9. This CDR3 comprises 15 residues. The germline V gene has CDR1 SGHRS and CDR2 YFSETQ.

Regarding this clone: This sample also contains other DNA sequences that code for the same CDR3. The chain has TRBV5-1 and TRBJ1-1; 8 nucleotides align to TRBD1. J gave up 5 bases and V 1 base, and 1 base lay outside the gene matches. This CDR3 has 13 amino acids. Germline loops: CDR1 SGHRS, CDR2 YFSETQ. The DNA of the CDR3 is TGCGCCAGCAGCTTGTACAGGGGGACTGAAGCTTTCTTT. It yields the protein CASSLYRGTEAFF.

This clone was detected once. The CDR3 is CASSQDLAPRSSNEQFF. For the CDR3, the DNA is TGTGCCAGCAGCCAAGATCTAGCCCCTCGCAGTTCCAATGAGCAGTTCTTC. This chain links TRBV3-1 (or the pseudogene TRBV3-2) with TRBJ2-1; D is perhaps TRBD2 (5 bases). This CDR3 is built from 17 residues. Per germline, CDR1 LGHDT and CDR2 YNNKEL (reference sequence). Trimming removed 0 bases from V and 6 bases from J, with 18 bases in between.